Listed below are T cell receptor beta chains from one sample, sequenced in a study of T cells in Graves' hyperthyroidism and ophthalmopathy. TCRdb re-analysed the multiplex PCR reads in MiXCR, keeping a single row per CDR3 protein. Of about 610,000 distinct CDR3 sequences listed, roughly 50% are singletons. The sequenced sample was peripheral blood or thyroid tissue (not recorded which). The receptors were gathered from a woman between 18 and 30 years old with Graves' hyperthyroidism. Both conserved end residues are part of each CDR3. D genes are given only for firm matches. The size of a clone is reported for some rows only, either as once, few or many, or as a class for expanded clones.

v_call,j_call,d_call,clone_size,cdr3_aa,cdr3_nt
TRBV2,TRBJ1-5,TRBD1,.,CASSVEGAETQHF,TGTGCCAGCAGTGTGGAGGGGGCCGAGACCCAGCATTTT
TRBV7-2,TRBJ1-1,.,.,CASSRLTGTEAFF,TGTGCCAGCAGCCGGCTCACGGGCACTGAAGCTTTCTTT
TRBV7-2,TRBJ2-7,.,many,CASSDIFRDFEQYF,TGTGCCAGCAGCGACATCTTCCGCGATTTCGAGCAGTACTTC
TRBV7-9,TRBJ2-2,.,once,CASSYTFRDEQFF,TGTGCCAGCAGTTATACCTTTAGGGATGAGCAGTTTTTT
TRBV2,TRBJ1-5,.,.,CASRRLAGRGGEQPQHF,TGTGCCAGCAGACGACTAGCGGGACGTGGGGGCGAGCAGCCCCAGCATTTT
TRBV19,TRBJ2-5,.,many,CASSGSSWETQYF,TGTGCCAGTAGTGGGAGTTCATGGGAGACCCAGTACTTC
TRBV7-2,TRBJ1-6,.,.,CASSLLGAATRSPLHF,TGTGCCAGCAGCTTATTGGGGGCTGCGACGCGTTCACCCCTCCACTTT
TRBV30,TRBJ1-1,TRBD1,many,CAWLSQGVGNTEAFF,TGTGCCTGGCTGTCGCAGGGGGTAGGGAACACTGAAGCTTTCTTT
TRBV2,TRBJ2-5,TRBD2,.,CASSEDGRQTQYF,TGTGCCAGCAGTGAAGACGGGAGGCAGACCCAGTACTTC
TRBV16,TRBJ2-3,.,once,CASSPSPGGTDTQYF,TGTGCCAGCAGCCCCTCCCCAGGGGGCACAGATACGCAGTATTTT
TRBV7-2,TRBJ2-7,TRBD1,many,CASSWQSGTGLTEQYF,TGTGCCAGCAGCTGGCAGTCAGGGACAGGGCTAACCGAGCAGTACTTC
TRBV2,TRBJ1-2,TRBD1,.,CASSGGWTGLSYGYTF,TGTGCCAGCAGTGGGGGATGGACAGGGCTTTCCTATGGCTACACCTTC
TRBV27,TRBJ2-7,TRBD2,many,CASITGTSHYEQYF,TGTGCCAGCATCACCGGGACTAGCCACTACGAGCAGTACTTC
TRBV24-1,TRBJ2-1,.,.,CATSDLGEDSYNEQFF,TGTGCCACCAGTGATTTAGGCGAGGACTCCTACAATGAGCAGTTCTTC
TRBV10-3,TRBJ2-7,TRBD2,few,CAIRRWVAGGNNEQYF,TGTGCCATTAGGCGCTGGGTAGCGGGAGGTAACAATGAGCAGTACTTC